This T cell receptor beta chain is from a study of T cell repertoires in aging, cancer and after chemotherapy. Study-wide background: Chronic lymphocytic leukemia patients on fludarabine- or bendamustine-based regimens gave paired samples before and after chemotherapy. The full dataset contained several million TCR reads.

V lost 4 bases, J lost 1 base, and 10 bases lay in between. The V gene's germline CDR1 is ENHRY and CDR2 SYGVKD. The CDR3 length is 14 residues. Study findings and constraints: Lymphoid organ infiltration in hematological cancer patients may impair thymic emigration or peripheral T cell expansion.

TCR beta rearrangements were amplified from peripheral blood genomic DNA. In the case of this clonotype: Its antigen is not identified.

A mixed TRB-A/B primer pool amplified rearranged TRB by multiplex touch-down PCR. TCRdb reanalysed the multiplex PCR reads using MiXCR and keeps one entry per CDR3 protein. The sample yields about 6,700 distinct CDR3 sequences, roughly 22% seen once. The sequenced sample was blood. This sequence joins TRBV10-3 and TRBJ1-1; possible D gene TRBD1, 6 bases. This TCR derives from a human donor with a blood cancer. CDR3 loop: CAISAGASNTEAFF. As DNA, the CDR3 is TGTGCCATCAGTGCAGGGGCCTCGAACACTGAAGCTTTCTTT.